This T cell receptor beta chain was recovered during a study of cytomegalovirus exposure and HLA in healthy donors. As for the study in general: One earlier analysis, a look at some 180 million T cells, found some 110 million unique TCR beta sequences. General study results and limits: Links to common viral pathogens appeared, in a later analysis, for several of the most significant clusters. Productive rates of about 87% or about 30% were seen for most TCR beta V segments in an earlier analysis. There were 150 to 200 TCR beta chains listed as cytomegalovirus-associated.

This CDR3 is 13 amino acids long. Germline CDR1 reads MDHEN; CDR2 reads SYDVKM. V lost 4 bases and J 7 bases, leaving 13 bases between the germline ends. PCR employed 60 Vbeta and 13 Jbeta primers. Measured with immunoSEQ multiplex PCR; TCRdb has only the in-frame clones, and not every one. The table records 120,000 to 150,000 clones, about 80% of them present only once. Concerning this clone itself: Its antigen remains unidentified.

The source material was PBMCs. This chain links TRBV28 with TRBJ1-2; maybe TRBD1 (5 bases). This TCR was recovered from a male donor in good health and CMV-seropositive. This CDR3 is CASSYPGSGGYTF. For the CDR3, the DNA is TGTGCCAGCAGTTACCCAGGGTCTGGTGGCTACACCTTC.